These 29 T cell receptor beta chains originate from one sample sequenced in a study. TCRdb reprocessed the 5' RACE reads with MiXCR, giving one entry per CDR3 protein. Of approximately 23,000 distinct CDR3 sequences listed, more than 25% are singletons. Sequencing used tumor-infiltrating naive CD4+ T cells sorted from the breast tumor. The subset was: naive CD4+ T cells, CD4+CD45RA+CD25-. Receptors were obtained from a female donor with breast cancer.

By share, this clonotype ranks as medium-sized (0.01 to 0.1%). The chain combines TRBV25-1 with TRBJ2-7; 8 bases fit TRBD1. The junction had 3 bases not matched to a gene; V was cut back by 7 bases and J by 1 base. The CDR3 is 13 amino acids. Germline assignment: CDR1 MGHDK and CDR2 SYGVNS. CDR3 sequence (DNA): TGTGCCAGCAATGACAGGGGATCCTACGAGCAGTACTTC. This translates into CASNDRGSYEQYF.

The chain employs TRBV5-1 and TRBJ2-1; a possible D gene is TRBD2 (5 bases). V was clipped by 3 bases and J by 8 bases, with 21 bases between them. Per germline, CDR1 SGHRS and CDR2 YFSETQ. The CDR3 totals 16 residues. CDR3 region: CASSSRGPPSIDEQFF. CDR3 bases: TGCGCCAGCAGCTCCCGGGGTCCTCCCTCTATCGATGAGCAGTTCTTC.

This clonotype is medium-sized (0.01 to 0.1%) in the sample. This chain uses TRBV20-1 with TRBJ2-5; 7 nucleotides match TRBD2. There are 13 residues in the CDR3. V gave up 5 bases and J gave up 1 base; unmatched junction bases: 4. Germline V gene lookup returns CDR1 DFQATT and CDR2 SNEGSKA (reference sequence). Here the CDR3 reads CSAGLAAQETQYF. For the CDR3, the DNA is TGCAGTGCTGGGCTAGCGGCCCAAGAGACCCAGTACTTC.

The chain is built from TRBV10-3 and TRBJ2-7; D gene unclear. Germline CDR1 is ENHRY and CDR2 is SYGVKD. This CDR3 region has 11 residues. Trimming removed 7 bases from V and 4 bases from J, with 8 bases in between. CDR3 loop: CAITTLYEQYF. The CDR3 DNA reads TGTGCCATCACCACTCTTTACGAGCAGTACTTC.

This clonotype was found many times. The V and J genes are TRBV6-5 and TRBJ1-4; D not certain. Germline CDR1 and CDR2: MNHEY and SVGAGI. V dropped 2 bases and J dropped 0 bases, with 10 bases sitting between them. The CDR3 has 16 residues. The CDR3 protein is CASSYESGTTNEKLFF. The DNA of the CDR3 is TGTGCCAGCAGTTACGAATCGGGCACAACTAATGAAAAACTGTTTTTT.

This clonotype was seen a few times. This chain connects TRBV12-3 or TRBV12-4 to TRBJ2-1; 8 bases are shared with TRBD2. This CDR3 has 15 residues. V lost 7 bases to trimming and J lost 1 base; unmatched junction nucleotides: 6. This CDR3 is CASTSGRRSYNEQFF. The DNA of the CDR3 is TGTGCCAGCACAAGCGGGAGAAGGTCCTACAATGAGCAGTTCTTC.

This clonotype is labeled medium-sized. V is TRBV12-3 or TRBV12-4 and J is TRBJ1-2, with D possibly being TRBD1 (5 bases). This CDR3 is 12 amino acids long. V was clipped by 3 bases and J by 8 bases, with 10 bases between them. This CDR3 reads CASSFYRQGYTF. In nucleotides, the CDR3 is TGTGCCAGCAGTTTTTACAGGCAAGGCTACACCTTC.

A note on this clonotype: This may stem from a read error, because a much larger clone lies one nucleotide away. The chain uses TRBV20-1 and TRBJ2-1; tentatively, D is TRBD2 (6 bases). There are 18 residues in the CDR3. Looked up from germline, CDR1 is DFQATT and CDR2 is SNEGSKA (reference sequence). The CDR3 region has the DNA TGCAGTGCCAAGAAAACCCGGAGCGCCACTAGCTCCTACAATGGGCAGTTCTTC. Residues: CSAKKTRSATSSYNGQFF.

The chain has TRBV30 and TRBJ1-5; D is perhaps TRBD1 (6 bases). In germline, CDR1 is GTSNPN, CDR2 SVGIG (reference sequence). This CDR3 region has 14 residues. V lost 4 bases to trimming and J lost 1 base, with 11 bases between them. Here the CDR3 DNA reads TGTGCCTGGAAGGGACAACTCAGCAATCAGCCCCAGCATTTT. Residues: CAWKGQLSNQPQHF.

This chain links TRBV2 with TRBJ2-3, with unresolved D. This CDR3 is built from 12 residues. The ends were cut back, 6 bases at V and 0 bases at J, with 4 bases in the middle. The V gene's germline CDR1 is SNHLY and CDR2 FYNNEI. For the CDR3, the DNA is TGTGCCAGCAGCCCTAGCACAGATACGCAGTATTTT. This gives the protein CASSPSTDTQYF.

This clonotype was counted a single time. This may arise from a read error, as a much more abundant clone is one base away. The V gene is TRBV6-6, the J gene TRBJ2-1, with TRBD2 as a possible D gene (6 bases). Trimming removed 2 bases at V and 5 bases at J, with 13 bases between. This CDR3 has 15 amino acids. Germline loops: CDR1 MNHNY, CDR2 SVGAGI (reference sequence). The CDR3 bases are TGTGCCAGCAGTTACGGGGGGAGCCTCCACAATGAGCAGTTCTTC. This sequence encodes CASSYGGSLHNEQFF.

The J gene is TRBJ2-1, the V gene TRBV5-1; 7 nucleotides line up with TRBD2. Per the germline V gene, CDR1 is SGHRS and CDR2 is YFSETQ. The CDR3 totals 19 residues. V shed 8 bases, J shed 9 bases, and the junction held 29 bases outside the gene matches. This CDR3 is CASFRDYLIAVSDTREQFF. CDR3 nucleotide sequence: TGCGCCAGTTTCCGGGACTACCTCATCGCGGTATCCGACACACGTGAGCAGTTCTTC.

This rearrangement joins TRBV6-5 to TRBJ2-1; TRBD1 matches at 7 bases. The V gene end was trimmed by 0 bases and the J gene end by 6 bases; junction bases not matched to a gene: 2. Germline V gene lookup returns CDR1 MNHEY and CDR2 SVGAGI. This CDR3 has 14 amino acids. The CDR3 region is CASSYSAGGNEQFF. CDR3 DNA: TGTGCCAGCAGTTACTCGGCAGGGGGCAATGAGCAGTTCTTC.

There are many counts of this clonotype. The V gene is TRBV20-1, the J gene TRBJ2-3; TRBD2 might be the D (6 bases). Trimming took 2 bases from V and 4 from J, leaving 16 bases between them. Per the germline V gene, CDR1 is DFQATT and CDR2 is SNEGSKA (reference sequence). This CDR3 comprises 15 residues. The CDR3 DNA reads as TGCAGTGCTAGAAGGTTGGCGGGAAGGGCAGATACGCAGTATTTT. Translating it yields CSARRLAGRADTQYF.

This clonotype was seen more than once but under ten times. The chain joins TRBV15 to TRBJ2-2, with D possibly matching TRBD1 (6 bases). The germline V gene has CDR1 LNHNV and CDR2 YYDKDF (reference sequence). There are 15 residues in the CDR3. V was pared by 5 bases and J by 1 base, with 11 bases between. This CDR3 reads CATSPRGGNTGELFF. CDR3 DNA sequence: TGTGCCACCAGCCCAAGAGGGGGGAACACCGGGGAGCTGTTTTTT.

This clonotype has at least ten counts. The V gene is TRBV7-9, the J gene TRBJ2-3; D is undetermined. The CDR3 extends over 10 amino acids. Trimming left V 1 base short and J 7 bases short, with 0 bases between. CDR1 is SEHNR and CDR2 is FQNEAQ in the germline V gene (reference sequence). The CDR3 protein is CASSLDTQYF. Here the CDR3 DNA reads TGTGCCAGCAGCTTAGATACGCAGTATTTT.

Points on this clonotype: Possible read error: a much larger clone is one base away. The rearrangement links TRBV6-1 to TRBJ1-5; TRBD1 matches 7 bases. Germline-derived CDR1 and CDR2 are MNHNS and SASEGT. CDR3 size: 16 residues. This CDR3 is CAGSEQGIGSNQPQHF. In DNA form, the CDR3 reads TGTGCCGGCAGTGAACAGGGGATTGGGAGCAATCAGCCCCAGCATTTT.

Details on this clonotype: A read error may be the cause here, since a much bigger clone is one base away. This chain uses TRBV10-3 with TRBJ1-5, with 11 bases matching TRBD1. This CDR3 contains 15 residues. Germline values: CDR1 ENHRY, CDR2 SYGVKD. After removal of 4 bases from V and 6 bases from J, the junction contained 5 bases not matched to a gene. DNA for the CDR3: TGTGCCATCAGTGGGACAGGGGGCCGGGCTCAGCCCCAGCATTTT. It encodes CAISGTGGRAQPQHF.

Comment on this clonotype: Just one base apart from a much larger clone, this may be a read error. This chain joins TRBV6-5 and TRBJ1-5; D is possibly TRBD1 (6 bases). Germline V gene data show CDR1 as MNHEY and CDR2 as SVGAGI. The length of the CDR3 is 13 residues. This chain's CDR3 is CASRYSGEQPQHF. CDR3 DNA: TGTGCCAGCAGATACTCAGGGGAACAGCCCCAGCATTTT.

This clonotype occurred a few times. This rearrangement joins TRBV7-3 to TRBJ2-7; 11 bases match TRBD1. Germline trimming cut 5 bases from V and 2 bases from J; bases unmatched to any gene: 5. The V gene's germline CDR1 is SGHTA and CDR2 FQGTGA. This CDR3 contains 15 residues. CDR3 protein: CASSLGQGAPYEQYF. The CDR3 nucleotides are TGTGCCAGCAGCCTAGGACAGGGGGCTCCCTACGAGCAGTACTTC.

This clonotype came up many times. V usage is TRBV12-3 or TRBV12-4 and J usage is TRBJ2-3, with D unclear. CDR3 size: 13 residues. Deletions cut 2 bases from V and 6 bases from J, with 9 bases between. CDR3 in amino acids: CASSLSWRDTQYF. DNA for the CDR3: TGTGCCAGCAGTTTAAGTTGGCGGGATACGCAGTATTTT.

In its sample, this clonotype ranks as medium-sized. The gene calls are TRBV4-1 and TRBJ2-7; 7 bases fit TRBD2. CDR1 is MGHRA, CDR2 YSYEKL, per germline. This CDR3 is built from 17 residues. Unmatched junction bases numbered 18, after V lost 3 bases and J lost 7 bases. The CDR3 nucleotides read TGCGCCAGCAGCCATCCCTGGGTTCGCGGGAGAGCCGGAGAGCAGTACTTC. This encodes CASSHPWVRGRAGEQYF.

The table lists this clonotype with a few counts. The chain recombines TRBV5-6 with TRBJ1-6; D remains unclear. Germline CDR1 and CDR2: SGHDT and YYEEEE. V was shortened by 0 bases and J by 12 bases, with 10 bases between the two germline ends. The CDR3 length is 13 residues. The CDR3 nucleotides read TGTGCCAGCAGCTTGGATCGGGCGGAACCCCTCCACTTT. This sequence encodes CASSLDRAEPLHF.

By share, this clonotype counts as medium-sized. This chain joins TRBV9 and TRBJ1-2, with TRBD1 identical over 7 bases. Looked up from germline, CDR1 is SGDLS and CDR2 is YYNGEE. The CDR3 contains 16 residues. The ends lost 3 bases at V and 5 bases at J; junction bases unmatched: 13. The CDR3 nucleotides read TGTGCCAGCAGCGATCCCCTTAGACAGGGACGATATGGCTACACCTTC. Its translation: CASSDPLRQGRYGYTF.

About this clonotype itself: This may stem from a read error, because a much larger clone lies one nucleotide away. This chain joins TRBV10-3 and TRBJ2-7, with 7 positions matching TRBD1. The germline V gene encodes CDR1 ENHRY and CDR2 SYGVKD. V trimming: 2 bases; J trimming: 6 bases; junction bases outside the gene matches: 7. CDR3 length: 14 residues. The CDR3 DNA reads TGTGCCATCAGTGAGGGACAGGTGATATCCGAGCAGTACTTC. This codes for CAISEGQVISEQYF.

The rearrangement uses TRBV6-1 and TRBJ2-1; TRBD2 agrees at 13 bases. V dropped 4 bases and J dropped 15; count of bases not matched to a gene: 3. Germline values: CDR1 MNHNS, CDR2 SASEGT. This CDR3 has 12 residues. The CDR3 loop reads CASSGLAGGGFF. The CDR3 DNA is TGTGCCAGCAGTGGACTAGCGGGAGGTGGGTTCTTC.

In its sample, this clonotype was seen many times. V usage is TRBV5-1 and J usage is TRBJ2-1; maybe TRBD2 (6 bases). V was trimmed by 2 bases and J by 8 bases, leaving 11 bases between them. Germline V lookup: CDR1 SGHRS, CDR2 YFSETQ. CDR3 size: 13 residues. CDR3 sequence: CASSFLGSDEQFF. The CDR3, as DNA: TGCGCCAGCAGCTTCCTCGGGAGTGATGAGCAGTTCTTC.

By share of the sample, this clonotype is medium-sized. The V and J genes are TRBV4-2 and TRBJ2-7; 10 bases align to TRBD1. The CDR3 loop spans 15 amino acids. V lost 1 base to trimming and J lost 0 bases; unmatched junction nucleotides: 0. In germline, CDR1 is LGHNA, CDR2 YNFKEQ. CDR3 sequence reads: CASSQGTGGSYEQYF. For the CDR3, the DNA is TGTGCCAGCAGCCAAGGGACAGGGGGCTCCTACGAGCAGTACTTC.

On this clonotype: A much more abundant neighbour one base away suggests this may be a read error. The chain employs TRBV6-1 and TRBJ1-5, with D perhaps TRBD1 (6 bases). From germline, CDR1 is MNHNS and CDR2 SASEGT. CDR3 size: 14 residues. V gave up 2 bases and J gave up 6 bases, with 11 bases separating them. Here the CDR3 DNA reads TGTGCCAGCAGTGAAACAGGGCTCATTCAGCCCCAGCATTTT. It yields the protein CASSETGLIQPQHF.